This T cell receptor beta chain stems from a study of T cell clonality in common variable immunodeficiency. Study findings and constraints: Shared TCRbeta clones were fewer between CVID subjects than controls. CVID subjects had higher TCRbeta clonality than healthy controls, most marked in about a third.

The protocol was immunoSEQ multiplex PCR, while the TCRdb copy is restricted to in-frame clones and leaves out a portion. In total the sample includes about 64,000 clones, none of them seen once. This clone was observed many times. Its cognate antigen is unknown. Sequenced input: peripheral blood mononuclear cells. The receptor comes from a person aged 18 to 69 in good health.

The part of the CDR3 DNA that was read is TGTGCCAGCAGTCCCCCTGGCGGGGGATGGGGTCCATTAGAGACC. Its translation is CASSPPGGGWGPLET. The entire CDR3 protein is CASSPPGGGWGPLETQYF. The V and J genes are TRBV12-3 or TRBV12-4 and TRBJ2-5; 7 bases line up with TRBD2. Coverage ceases 3 residues before the CDR3 finishes, and the germline J gene fills in the end. V gave up 5 bases and J gave up 4 bases; unmatched junction bases: 19. The length of the CDR3 is 18 residues.